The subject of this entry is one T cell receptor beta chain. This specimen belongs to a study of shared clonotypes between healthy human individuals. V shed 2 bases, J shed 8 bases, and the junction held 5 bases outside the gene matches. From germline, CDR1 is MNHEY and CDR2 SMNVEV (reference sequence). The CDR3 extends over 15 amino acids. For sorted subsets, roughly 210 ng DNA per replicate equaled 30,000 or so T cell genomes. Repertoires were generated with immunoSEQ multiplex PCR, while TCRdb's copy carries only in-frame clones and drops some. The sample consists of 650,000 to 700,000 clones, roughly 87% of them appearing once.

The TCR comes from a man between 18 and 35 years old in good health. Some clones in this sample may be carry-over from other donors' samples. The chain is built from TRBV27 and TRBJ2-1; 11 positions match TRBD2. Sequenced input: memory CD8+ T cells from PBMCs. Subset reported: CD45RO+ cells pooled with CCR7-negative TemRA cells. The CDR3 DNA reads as TGTGCCAGCAGTTTAACTAGCGGGAGTCTCCATGAGCAGTTCTTC. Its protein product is CASSLTSGSLHEQFF.